The rows below give T cell receptor beta chains drawn from one sample of a study of human T cells and chemical hapten exposure. One entry per CDR3 protein, called by TCRdb with MiXCR from the RACE reads. The table has some 50,000 distinct CDR3 sequences, 7% to 10% seen once. The input for sequencing was whole blood, taken in connection with sensitization to the hapten diphenylcyclopropenone (DPC). These receptors originate from a woman aged 40 to 55 with alopecia areata. Some clones in this sample may be carry-over from other donors' samples. Each CDR3 is given with its conserved first and last residue. D genes are given only for firm matches. Some rows mark clone size as missing; the rest say once, few, many or name a class of expanded clone.

clone_size	j_call	d_call	v_call	cdr3_nt	cdr3_aa
.	TRBJ1-5	.	TRBV6-1	TGTGCCAGCAGTGAATCCGCCACAGGGACCCAGCATTTT	CASSESATGTQHF
.	TRBJ1-2	TRBD1	TRBV12-3/TRBV12-4	TGTGCCAGCAGTAAGACAGGGGAAGGAGGCTACACCTTC	CASSKTGEGGYTF
many	TRBJ2-3	.	TRBV3-2	TGTGCCAGCAGCCAAGATAGAGCGTTGGGGACAGATACGCAGTATTTT	CASSQDRALGTDTQYF
.	TRBJ2-3	.	TRBV6-2/TRBV6-3	TGTGCCAGCTCGTCCATCGGGGCCCCGGCAGATACGCAGTATTTT	CASSSIGAPADTQYF
.	TRBJ2-1	.	TRBV19	TGTGCCAGTAGTAGCGGGACTCCGTACAATGAGCAGTTCTTC	CASSSGTPYNEQFF
many	TRBJ1-5	.	TRBV6-6	TGTGCCAGCAGTTACAATTATCAGCCCCAGCATTTT	CASSYNYQPQHF
.	TRBJ1-1	.	TRBV20-1	TGCAGTGCTAGGGTGGGGGACACTGAAGCTTTCTTT	CSARVGDTEAFF
many	TRBJ1-1	.	TRBV4-2	TGTGCCAGCAGCCAACTTAAGGGGTCTGCCACTGAAGCTTTCTTT	CASSQLKGSATEAFF
few	TRBJ1-5	.	TRBV19	TGTGCCAGTAGTATAGACCCCTCCCCTGATCAGCCCCAGCATTTT	CASSIDPSPDQPQHF
few	TRBJ2-1	TRBD2	TRBV4-1	TGCGCCAGCGGGGGGGGTTACAATGAGCAGTTCTTC	CASGGGYNEQFF
.	TRBJ2-3	.	TRBV20-1	TGCTTAGGTGGTAGTACTAGCACAGATACGCAGTATTTT	CLGGSTSTDTQYF
.	TRBJ2-3	TRBD1	TRBV19	TGTGCCAGTAGTAACCGACAGGGGGCGGGAGATACGCAGTATTTT	CASSNRQGAGDTQYF
.	TRBJ2-7	.	TRBV6-9	TGTGCCAGCAGTTACCGGCAGGGAAGAGACGAGCAGTACTTC	CASSYRQGRDEQYF
.	TRBJ2-2	.	TRBV5-1	TGCGCCAGCCGGGACCCCGGGAACACCGGGGAGCTGTTTTTT	CASRDPGNTGELFF
few	TRBJ1-4	.	TRBV15	TGTGCCACCAGCAAAGAGAGGACAGTGAATGAAAAACTGTTTTTT	CATSKERTVNEKLFF
many	TRBJ2-3	.	TRBV4-2	TGTGCCAGCAGCCAAGAATGGGGCAGCACAGATACGCAGTATTTT	CASSQEWGSTDTQYF
.	TRBJ1-2	.	TRBV19	TGTGCCAGTGTGGATAACTATGGCTACACCTTC	CASVDNYGYTF
few	TRBJ1-2	.	TRBV3-1	TGTGCCAGCAGCCAGGGAGGCGCATATGGCTACACCTTC	CASSQGGAYGYTF
few	TRBJ1-1	.	TRBV14	TGTGCCAGCAGCCAAGTCAGGGGCTCCGAGGCTTTCTTT	CASSQVRGSEAFF
many	TRBJ1-1	.	TRBV6-2/TRBV6-3	TGTGCCAGCAGTTACTCACAAGTGGGGACTGAAGCTTTCTTT	CASSYSQVGTEAFF
few	TRBJ2-6	.	TRBV12-3/TRBV12-4	TGTGCCAGCAGTTTATTACCACAGGGTGCCGGGGCCAACGTCCTGACTTTC	CASSLLPQGAGANVLTF
.	TRBJ2-3	.	TRBV6-2/TRBV6-3	TGTGCCAGCAGTTACCGACTGGCGGACCCAGATACGCAGTATTTT	CASSYRLADPDTQYF
.	TRBJ1-1	.	TRBV7-2	TGTGCCAGCAGCTTCGATGGGACGGTGAACACTGAAGCTTTCTTT	CASSFDGTVNTEAFF
many	TRBJ2-1	TRBD2	TRBV7-9	TGTGCCAGCAGCATATTAGCGGGGAGCTCCTACAATGAGCAGTTCTTC	CASSILAGSSYNEQFF
many	TRBJ2-4	TRBD1	TRBV5-6	TGTGCCAGCAGCTCCCAAGGGACAGGGGGTTCACTAGCCAAAAACATTCAGTACTTC	CASSSQGTGGSLAKNIQYF
.	TRBJ2-7	TRBD2	TRBV29-1	TGCAGCGTTCTAAAGCTAGCGGGGATAACCTACGAGCAGTACTTC	CSVLKLAGITYEQYF
many	TRBJ2-3	TRBD1	TRBV5-6	TGTGCCAGCAGCTTGGCGGACAGGTATTTCACAGATACGCAGTATTTT	CASSLADRYFTDTQYF
many	TRBJ2-3	.	TRBV7-2	TGTGCCAGCAGCACCCGAAGACATGGAAACACAGATACGCAGTATTTT	CASSTRRHGNTDTQYF
.	TRBJ2-6	TRBD2	TRBV18	TGTGCCAGCTCTCGCACTAGCGGGGGGCACTTGGGGGCCAACGTCCTGACTTTC	CASSRTSGGHLGANVLTF
many	TRBJ2-2	TRBD1	TRBV19	TGTGCCAGTACCAAAATAGGGGACAGGGTAACCGGGGAGCTGTTTTTT	CASTKIGDRVTGELFF
many	TRBJ2-2	.	TRBV20-1	TGCAGTGCTAGAGATTACGAGAACACCGGGGAGCTGTTTTTT	CSARDYENTGELFF
many	TRBJ2-7	.	TRBV7-2	TGTGCCAGCAGCTCCTCAGGAGTCCACGAGCAGTACTTC	CASSSSGVHEQYF
many	TRBJ2-4	TRBD1	TRBV14	TGTGCCAGCAGCCAAGAGATGGACAGGGGAGCCAAAAACATTCAGTACTTC	CASSQEMDRGAKNIQYF
many	TRBJ2-3	.	TRBV7-3	TGTGCCAGCAGCTTAAGAGGTTGGCCAGATACGCAGTATTTT	CASSLRGWPDTQYF
.	TRBJ2-6	TRBD1	TRBV4-1	TGCGCCAGCAGCCCCCGGGACAGAGTTAACGTCCTGACTTTC	CASSPRDRVNVLTF
many	TRBJ2-3	.	TRBV3-1	TGTGCCAGCAGCCAAGATCGCGGGCTTGTTAGCACAGATACGCAGTATTTT	CASSQDRGLVSTDTQYF
.	TRBJ2-3	TRBD2	TRBV11-3	TGTGCCAGCAGCGCCGGGACTAGCGGCGACACAGATACGCAGTATTTT	CASSAGTSGDTDTQYF
few	TRBJ2-1	.	TRBV5-1	TGCGCCAGCAGCTTAGCGGGCAACTCCTACAATGAGCAGTTCTTC	CASSLAGNSYNEQFF
many	TRBJ1-5	TRBD1	TRBV3-1	TGTGCCAGCAGCCTTAGACAGGGGGAGAATGGCAATCAGCCCCAGCATTTT	CASSLRQGENGNQPQHF
many	TRBJ1-2	.	TRBV11-1	TGTGCCAGCAGCCGAAGGACAAGCTATGGCTACACCTTC	CASSRRTSYGYTF
.	TRBJ2-7	.	TRBV5-5	TGTGCCAGCGGAGCTTGGGGGTTATACGAGCAGTACTTC	CASGAWGLYEQYF
few	TRBJ2-1	TRBD2	TRBV2	TGTGCCAGCAAAAATAGCGGGGGGAACAACAATGAGCAGTTCTTC	CASKNSGGNNNEQFF
few	TRBJ2-1	TRBD2	TRBV3-1	TGTGCCACCGGGGGGAGCTCCTACAATGAGCAGTTCTTC	CATGGSSYNEQFF
few	TRBJ2-5	.	TRBV5-1	TGCGCCAGCAGCTTGAATATAGAGACCCAGTACTTC	CASSLNIETQYF
many	TRBJ1-5	.	TRBV28	TGTGCCAGCAGTTTAGGGTTCCAGGGGTATCAGCCCCAGCATTTT	CASSLGFQGYQPQHF